This T cell receptor (beta chain) is from a study of T cell repertoires and Cas9 in healthy adults. CDR1 and CDR2 from the germline V gene are SGDLS and YYNGEE. The CDR3 runs 15 residues. The V gene lost 7 bases and the J gene lost 0 bases, with 13 bases spanning the gap. Produced via immunoSEQ multiplex PCR; TCRdb's table is partial and in-frame only. The sample has tens of thousands of clones, 85% to 95% seen once. The sample taken for sequencing was CD4+ effector T cells (CD127+, CD25-, CD137-, CD154-) from PBMCs; culture status not recorded. This sequence originates from a human donor in good health. The rearrangement uses TRBV9 and TRBJ2-2; possibly TRBD2 for D (6 bases). The CDR3 coding sequence is TGTGCCAGCGGGGCGGGGCGGACGAACACCGGGGAGCTGTTTTTT. The encoded protein is CASGAGRTNTGELFF.